These 25 T cell receptor beta chains were sequenced from one sample in a study of blood T cells in healthy people across ages. The authors ran a second PCR of 7 to 11 cycles using a sample-barcoded 5' primer and a J-beta primer mix. MiXCR was run by TCRdb on the 5' RACE reads, yielding one entry per CDR3 protein. The table has about 780,000 distinct CDR3 sequences, around 50% seen once; the top ten hold over 15%. Sequenced: blood. These receptors originate from an elderly man in good health.

This clonotype has only a few counts. The V gene is TRBV28, the J gene TRBJ2-1; 8 bases are a match to TRBD1. Trimming took 5 bases from V and 2 from J; bases not matched to a gene: 2. The CDR3 loop spans 14 amino acids. CDR1 and CDR2 from the germline V gene are MDHEN and SYDVKM. The CDR3 loop is CASSTGGTYNEQFF. Here the CDR3 DNA reads TGTGCCAGCAGTACAGGGGGTACCTACAATGAGCAGTTCTTC.

This clonotype was counted ten times or more. The chain couples TRBV5-5 to TRBJ2-5, with D tentatively TRBD1 or TRBD2 (5 bases each). V lost 4 bases to trimming and J lost 4 bases, with 11 bases between them. In germline, CDR1 is SGHKS, CDR2 YYEKEE (reference sequence). This CDR3 is 13 amino acids long. CDR3 in DNA: TGTGCCAGCAGCAACCGGGACGGAGAGACCCAGTACTTC. It codes for CASSNRDGETQYF.

The V and J genes are TRBV27 and TRBJ2-2; tentatively, D is TRBD1 (6 bases). This CDR3 has 16 amino acids. The V end was cut by 4 bases, the J end by 1 base, with 13 bases between. Germline CDR1 and CDR2: MNHEY and SMNVEV (reference sequence). CDR3 region: CASSSYREWNTGELFF. The CDR3 DNA follows: TGTGCCAGCAGTTCCTACAGGGAATGGAACACCGGGGAGCTGTTTTTT.

The chain links TRBV24-1 to TRBJ2-1; 13 positions match TRBD2. The J call could be wrong; TRBJ2-7 is a better fit for the DNA end. CDR3 length: 19 residues. Germline V gives CDR1 KGHDR, CDR2 SFDVKD. The CDR3 DNA reads as TGTGCCACCAGCCAAGCCGGGACTAGCGGGACTCGCTCCTACAATGAGCAGTACTTC. This translates into CATSQAGTSGTRSYNEQYF.

This chain joins TRBV7-2 and TRBJ1-4, with 10 positions matching TRBD1. Germline CDR1 and CDR2: SGHTA and FQGNSA. The CDR3 runs 15 residues. V lost 4 bases to trimming and J lost 9 bases; unmatched junction nucleotides: 8. In DNA, the CDR3 is TGTGCCAGCAGCTCCCGGACAGGGGGTTTTAAAAAACTGTTTTTT. Translation: CASSSRTGGFKKLFF.

This clonotype was counted between two and nine times. V usage is TRBV14 and J usage is TRBJ2-5, with 7 bases identical to TRBD2. CDR1 is SGHDN, CDR2 FVKESK, per germline. The CDR3 length is 14 residues. Germline trimming cut 4 bases from V and 11 bases from J; bases unmatched to any gene: 13. CDR3 amino acids: CASSRGRGYNEQYF. The CDR3, as DNA: TGTGCCAGCAGCCGAGGGCGGGGGTACAATGAGCAGTACTTC.

The genes are TRBV10-3 and TRBJ2-7; 8 nucleotides align to TRBD1. The V segment lost 6 bases and the J segment 7 bases; nucleotides outside the gene matches: 11. CDR1 and CDR2 from the germline V gene are ENHRY and SYGVKD. This CDR3 has 14 residues. The CDR3 DNA follows: TGTGCCATCAGAGGGAGCCAGGGGGCTGGGGAGCAGTACTTC. Protein: CAIRGSQGAGEQYF.

Only a few counts were recorded for this clonotype. The V and J genes are TRBV6-5 and TRBJ2-3; 7 positions match TRBD2. The CDR3 loop spans 17 amino acids. CDR1 and CDR2 (germline): MNHEY, SVGAGI. V gave up 0 bases and J gave up 6 bases; unmatched junction bases: 12. The CDR3 sequence: CASSYSSLAGRQDTQYF. The CDR3, as DNA: TGTGCCAGCAGTTACTCGAGTTTAGCGGGCCGCCAGGATACGCAGTATTTT.

The CDR3 protein is CAIRGLEGINNEQFF. DNA for the CDR3: TGTGCCATCAGGGGACTAGAGGGGATTAACAATGAGCAGTTCTTC. The chain links TRBV10-3 to TRBJ2-1, with 8 bases aligning to TRBD2. Germline CDR1 is ENHRY and CDR2 is SYGVKD. V dropped 6 bases and J dropped 5; count of bases not matched to a gene: 9. CDR3 size: 15 residues.

The CDR3 nucleotides read TGCAGTGTGCAGGGAGAGACCCAGTACTTC. Its protein product is CSVQGETQYF. The chain combines TRBV29-1 with TRBJ2-5; D possibly corresponds to TRBD1 (5 bases). Germline CDR1 and CDR2: SQVTM and ANQGSEA. The CDR3 length is 10 residues. The variable domain in full, completed from reference TRBV29-1 and TRBJ2-5, reads SAVISQKPSRDICQRGTSLTIQCQVDSQVTMMFWYRQQPGQSLTLIATANQGSEATYESGFVIDKFPISRPNLTFSTLTVSNMSPEDSSIYLCSVQGETQYFGPGTRLLVL.

Note on this clonotype: A read error may produce the germline difference seen at one junction end. The genes are TRBV11-3 and TRBJ1-1; D remains unclear. The germline V gene has CDR1 SGHNT and CDR2 YENEEA. The CDR3 spans 15 residues. Written as DNA, the CDR3 is TGTGCCAGCAGTTTAGAAGCACAGCCTAACACTGAAGCTTTCTTT. Translated, it gives CASSLEAQPNTEAFF.

The chain couples TRBV29-1 to TRBJ2-3, with TRBD1 identical over 7 bases. V was clipped by 3 bases and J by 4 bases; unmatched bases: 1. From germline, CDR1 is SQVTM and CDR2 ANQGSEA. The CDR3 runs 12 residues. The CDR3 reads CSVDQGADTQYF. CDR3 DNA: TGCAGCGTTGACCAGGGGGCAGATACGCAGTATTTT.

V and J are TRBV10-3 and TRBJ2-3, with 8 nucleotides matching TRBD2. V lost 7 bases and J lost 5; bases outside the gene matches: 8. CDR3 length equals 14 residues. CDR1 is ENHRY and CDR2 is SYGVKD in the germline V gene. The CDR3 loop is CAIKGSGREDTQYF. The DNA for the CDR3 is TGTGCCATCAAAGGGAGCGGGAGAGAAGATACGCAGTATTTT.

The chain joins TRBV5-1 to TRBJ2-5; 10 bases are shared with TRBD1. The length of the CDR3 is 16 residues. V gave up 4 bases and J gave up 1 base; unmatched junction bases: 7. The V gene's germline CDR1 is SGHRS and CDR2 YFSETQ. The CDR3 DNA reads TGCGCCAGCAGCGACCCGGGACAGGGGACCCAAGAGACCCAGTACTTC. It yields the protein CASSDPGQGTQETQYF.

This clonotype was observed a few times. The chain uses TRBV12-3 or TRBV12-4 and TRBJ2-1; 15 positions agree with TRBD2. The CDR3 totals 16 residues. The V segment lost 6 bases and the J segment 5 bases; nucleotides outside the gene matches: 5. The CDR3, as DNA: TGTGCCAGCAGCCGGACTAGCGGGAGGGCCAACAATGAGCAGTTCTTC. This sequence encodes CASSRTSGRANNEQFF.

The chain uses TRBV25-1 and TRBJ2-5, with 7 nucleotides matching TRBD1. The J call is uncertain, as TRBJ2-7 better fits the DNA end. The CDR3 is made up of 14 amino acids. The germline CDR1 and CDR2 sequences are MGHDK and SYGVNS. The DNA of the CDR3 is TGTGCCAGCAGTGAATACGGGACAGACGGCGAGCAGTACTTC. Translation: CASSEYGTDGEQYF.

This chain uses TRBV30 with TRBJ1-5; tentative D call: TRBD1 (6 bases). Trimming shortened V by 1 base and J by 3 bases, and 10 bases separated the two germline ends. Germline CDR1 reads GTSNPN; CDR2 reads SVGIG (reference sequence). The CDR3 sequence is 14 residues long. The CDR3 region is CAWSGGQPNQPQHF. The CDR3 DNA is TGTGCCTGGAGTGGGGGGCAGCCCAATCAGCCCCAGCATTTT.

The genes are TRBV7-2 and TRBJ1-2; no reliable D call. CDR3 size: 15 residues. V lost 5 bases, J lost 4 bases, and 17 bases lay in between. Germline V gene lookup returns CDR1 SGHTA and CDR2 FQGNSA. This CDR3 reads CASSVDRGRLYGYTF. The CDR3 DNA reads TGTGCCAGCAGCGTTGACCGGGGAAGGCTCTATGGCTACACCTTC.

This chain connects TRBV5-1 to TRBJ2-3, with D tentatively TRBD2 (6 bases). The ends were cut back, 6 bases at V and 6 bases at J, with 17 bases in the middle. Germline CDR1 SGHRS, CDR2 YFSETQ. The CDR3 is 14 residues long. This CDR3 is CASTSKASDDTQYF. DNA of the CDR3: TGCGCCAGCACCTCTAAGGCTAGCGATGATACGCAGTATTTT.

The rearrangement uses TRBV9 and TRBJ2-1; D not resolved. CDR3 size: 15 residues. Germline loops: CDR1 SGDLS, CDR2 YYNGEE. The V gene lost 0 bases and the J gene lost 4 bases, with 11 bases spanning the gap. The CDR3 reads CASSVDSGSYNEQFF. CDR3 DNA sequence: TGTGCCAGCAGCGTAGACTCGGGCAGTTACAATGAGCAGTTCTTC.

This sequence joins TRBV24-1 and TRBJ2-1; the D is unclear. Trimming removed 2 bases from V and 10 bases from J, with 11 bases in between. Germline values: CDR1 KGHDR, CDR2 SFDVKD. The CDR3 runs 13 residues. The CDR3 nucleotides read TGTGCCACCAGTGATTCCCCCTACCACGAGCAGTTCTTC. Residues: CATSDSPYHEQFF.

The V gene is TRBV12-3 or TRBV12-4, the J gene TRBJ2-1, with no clear D. Trimming shortened V by 1 base and J by 6 bases, and 10 bases separated the two germline ends. This CDR3 region has 14 residues. CDR3 bases: TGTGCCAGCAGTTTAGGCGAACTCTTCAATGAGCAGTTCTTC. It encodes CASSLGELFNEQFF.

This clonotype has a count of ten or more. The chain recombines TRBV20-1 with TRBJ1-2; 12 positions agree with TRBD1. This CDR3 spans 13 amino acids. From germline, CDR1 is DFQATT and CDR2 SNEGSKA (reference sequence). V was clipped by 5 bases and J by 5 bases; unmatched bases: 3. CDR3 nucleotides: TGCAGTGCTCGGGACAGGGGGCTTTATGGCTACACCTTC. As protein: CSARDRGLYGYTF.

The chain employs TRBV29-1 and TRBJ2-5; D uncertain. This CDR3 has 12 residues. Per the germline V gene, CDR1 is SQVTM and CDR2 is ANQGSEA. V lost 4 bases and J 5 bases, leaving 11 bases between the germline ends. DNA of the CDR3: TGCAGCGTTGTCAAAGGGCGCGAGACCCAGTACTTC. Amino acid sequence: CSVVKGRETQYF.

This clonotype was counted only a few times. V usage is TRBV9 and J usage is TRBJ1-5; D might be TRBD1 (5 bases). The germline gives CDR1 SGDLS, CDR2 YYNGEE. This CDR3 has 14 amino acids. Between the trimmed V and J ends, which lost 0 bases and 6 bases, there was a span of 10 bases. The CDR3 region is CASSVGGAFQPQHF. Here the CDR3 DNA reads TGTGCCAGCAGCGTAGGTGGGGCGTTTCAGCCCCAGCATTTT.